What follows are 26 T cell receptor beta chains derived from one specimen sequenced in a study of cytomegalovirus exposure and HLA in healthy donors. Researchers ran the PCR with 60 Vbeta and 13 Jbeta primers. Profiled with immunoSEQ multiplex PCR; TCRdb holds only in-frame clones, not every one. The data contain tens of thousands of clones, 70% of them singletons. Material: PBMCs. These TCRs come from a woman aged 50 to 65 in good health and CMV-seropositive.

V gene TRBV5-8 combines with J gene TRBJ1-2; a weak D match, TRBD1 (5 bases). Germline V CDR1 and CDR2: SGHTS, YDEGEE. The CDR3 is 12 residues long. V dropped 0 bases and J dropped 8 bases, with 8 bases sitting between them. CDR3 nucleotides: TGTGCCAGCAGCTTGGAAAGGGGCGGCTACACCTTC. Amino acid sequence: CASSLERGGYTF. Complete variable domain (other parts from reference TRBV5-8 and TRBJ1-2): EAGVTQSPTHLIKTRGQQATLRCSPISGHTSVYWYQQALGLGLQFLLWYDEGEERNRGNFPPRFSGRQFPNYSSELNVNALELEDSALYLCASSLERGGYTFGSGTRLTVV.

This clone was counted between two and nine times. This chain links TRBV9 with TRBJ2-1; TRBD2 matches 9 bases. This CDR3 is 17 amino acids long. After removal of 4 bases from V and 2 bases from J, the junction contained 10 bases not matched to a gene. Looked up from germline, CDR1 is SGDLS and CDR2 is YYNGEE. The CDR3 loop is CASSPHLAGLTYNEQFF. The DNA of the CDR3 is TGTGCCAGCAGCCCGCACCTAGCGGGATTAACCTACAATGAGCAGTTCTTC.

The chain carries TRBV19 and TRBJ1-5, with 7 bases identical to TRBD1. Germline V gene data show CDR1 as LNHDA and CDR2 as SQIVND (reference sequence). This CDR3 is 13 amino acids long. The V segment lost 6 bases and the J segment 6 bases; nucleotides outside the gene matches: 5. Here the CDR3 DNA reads TGTGCCAGTAGATCAGGGGGATCTCAGCCCCAGCATTTT. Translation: CASRSGGSQPQHF.

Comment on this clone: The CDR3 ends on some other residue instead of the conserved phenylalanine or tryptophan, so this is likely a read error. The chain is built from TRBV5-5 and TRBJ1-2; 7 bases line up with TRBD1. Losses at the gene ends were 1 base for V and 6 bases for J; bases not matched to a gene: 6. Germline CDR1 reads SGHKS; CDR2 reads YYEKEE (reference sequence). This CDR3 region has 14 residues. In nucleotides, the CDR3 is TGTGCCAGCAGCTTGTGGCGACAGGGTGATGGCTACACCCTC. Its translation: CASSLWRQGDGYTL.

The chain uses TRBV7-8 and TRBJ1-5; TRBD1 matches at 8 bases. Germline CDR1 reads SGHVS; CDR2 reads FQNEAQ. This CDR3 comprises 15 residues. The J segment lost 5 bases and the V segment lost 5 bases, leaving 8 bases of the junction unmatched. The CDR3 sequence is CASSDQGAGDQPQHF. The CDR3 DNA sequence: TGTGCCAGCAGCGATCAGGGGGCTGGGGATCAGCCCCAGCATTTT.

The DNA for the CDR3 is TGCAGCGTTACGGATCCTGGGGCACGCCGCCCAAACACTGAAGCTTTCTTT. This translates into CSVTDPGARRPNTEAFF. V gene TRBV29-1 combines with J gene TRBJ1-1; D is perhaps TRBD1 (5 bases). The CDR3 contains 17 residues. The V gene's germline CDR1 is SQVTM and CDR2 ANQGSEA. Trimming shortened V by 5 bases and J by 2 bases, and 24 bases separated the two germline ends.

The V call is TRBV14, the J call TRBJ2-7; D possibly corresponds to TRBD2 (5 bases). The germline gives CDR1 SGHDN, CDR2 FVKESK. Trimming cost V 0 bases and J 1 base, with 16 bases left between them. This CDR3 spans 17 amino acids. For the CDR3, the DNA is TGTGCCAGCAGCCAAGAAGGACGCGTTTGGGAGTCCTACGAGCAGTACTTC. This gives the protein CASSQEGRVWESYEQYF.

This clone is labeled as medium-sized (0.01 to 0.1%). This chain's CDR3 is CASAPGTGTNEQFF. CDR3 coding DNA: TGTGCCAGTGCCCCCGGGACAGGGACCAATGAGCAGTTCTTC. The V and J genes are TRBV7-6 and TRBJ2-1; 9 bases fit TRBD1. After removal of 9 bases from V and 6 bases from J, the junction contained 9 bases not matched to a gene. Germline V gene lookup returns CDR1 SGHVS and CDR2 FNYEAQ. The CDR3 runs to 14 residues.

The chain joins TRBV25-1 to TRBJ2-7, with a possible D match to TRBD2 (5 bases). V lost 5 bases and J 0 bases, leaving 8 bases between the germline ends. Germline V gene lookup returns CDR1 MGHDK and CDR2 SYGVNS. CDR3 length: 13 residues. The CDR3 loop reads CASSWENSYEQYF. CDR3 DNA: TGTGCCAGCAGTTGGGAGAACTCCTACGAGCAGTACTTC.

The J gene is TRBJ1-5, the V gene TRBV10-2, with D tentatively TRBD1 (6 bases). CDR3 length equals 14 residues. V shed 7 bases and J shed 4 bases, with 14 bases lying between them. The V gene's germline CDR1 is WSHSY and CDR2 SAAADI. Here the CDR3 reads CASTNYQGNQPQHF. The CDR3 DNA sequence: TGCGCCAGCACCAACTATCAGGGGAATCAGCCCCAGCATTTT.

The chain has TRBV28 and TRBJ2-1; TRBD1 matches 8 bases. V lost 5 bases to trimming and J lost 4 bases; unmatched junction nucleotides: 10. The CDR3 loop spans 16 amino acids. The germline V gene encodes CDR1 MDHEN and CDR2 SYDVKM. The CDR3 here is CASSPPNRGYYNEQFF. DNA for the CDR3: TGTGCCAGCAGTCCCCCGAACAGGGGGTATTACAATGAGCAGTTCTTC.

The CDR3 loop is CASSSHRGVEEKLFF. The CDR3 coding sequence is TGTGCCAGCAGTTCCCACAGGGGGGTCGAAGAAAAACTGTTTTTT. The chain joins TRBV27 to TRBJ1-4; 8 nucleotides agree with TRBD1. The CDR3 consists of 15 residues. Trimming removed 4 bases from V and 8 bases from J; junction bases left unmatched: 9. Germline CDR1 reads MNHEY; CDR2 reads SMNVEV (reference sequence).

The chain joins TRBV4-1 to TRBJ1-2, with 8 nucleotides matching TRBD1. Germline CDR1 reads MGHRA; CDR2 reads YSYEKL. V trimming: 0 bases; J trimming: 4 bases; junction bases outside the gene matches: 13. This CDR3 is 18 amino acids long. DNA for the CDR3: TGCGCCAGCAGCCAAGATGGGGGCCGGACAGGGTATGTCTATGGCTACACCTTC. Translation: CASSQDGGRTGYVYGYTF.

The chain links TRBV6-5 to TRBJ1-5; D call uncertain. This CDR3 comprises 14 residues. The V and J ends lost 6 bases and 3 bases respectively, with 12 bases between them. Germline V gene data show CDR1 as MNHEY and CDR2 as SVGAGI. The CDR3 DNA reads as TGTGCCAGCAGAAAACGGGAGTTCAATCAGCCCCAGCATTTT. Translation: CASRKREFNQPQHF.

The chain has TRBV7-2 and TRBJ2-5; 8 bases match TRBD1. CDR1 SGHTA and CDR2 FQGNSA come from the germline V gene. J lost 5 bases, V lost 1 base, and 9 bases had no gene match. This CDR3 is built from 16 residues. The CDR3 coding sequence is TGTGCCAGCAGCTTAGGTGGCAGGGGGCATTTGGAGACCCAGTACTTC. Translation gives CASSLGGRGHLETQYF. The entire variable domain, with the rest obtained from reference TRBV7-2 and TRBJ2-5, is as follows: GAGVSQSPSNKVTEKGKDVELRCDPISGHTALYWYRQSLGQGLEFLIYFQGNSAPDKSGLPSDRFSAERTGGSVSTLTIQRTQQEDSAVYLCASSLGGRGHLETQYFGPGTRLLVL.

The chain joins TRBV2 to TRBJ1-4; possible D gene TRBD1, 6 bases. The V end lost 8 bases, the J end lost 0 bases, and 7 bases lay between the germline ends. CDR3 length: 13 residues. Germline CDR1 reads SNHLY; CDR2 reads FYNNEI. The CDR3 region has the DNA TGTGCCAGCCGACAGGCAACTAATGAAAAACTGTTTTTT. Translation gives CASRQATNEKLFF. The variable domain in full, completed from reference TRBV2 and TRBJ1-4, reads EPEVTQTPSHQVTQMGQEVILRCVPISNHLYFYWYRQILGQKVEFLVSFYNNEISEKSEIFDDQFSVERPDGSNFTLKIRSTKLEDSAMYFCASRQATNEKLFFGSGTQLSVL.

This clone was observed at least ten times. The CDR3 DNA is TGTGCCAGCAGCGCCAGGGGGCTTCCTTACGAGCAGTACTTC. Its translation is CASSARGLPYEQYF. The gene calls are TRBV9 and TRBJ2-7; 8 bases are a match to TRBD1. V shed 3 bases and J 4 bases; nucleotides not matched to a gene: 6. The CDR3 has 14 amino acids. Germline loops: CDR1 SGDLS, CDR2 YYNGEE.

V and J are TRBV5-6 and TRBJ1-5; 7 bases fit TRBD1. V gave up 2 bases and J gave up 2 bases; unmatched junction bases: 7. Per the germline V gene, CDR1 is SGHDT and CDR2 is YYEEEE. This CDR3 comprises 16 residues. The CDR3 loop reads CASSLASGTGNQPQHF. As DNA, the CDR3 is TGTGCCAGCAGCTTAGCGTCTGGGACAGGCAATCAGCCCCAGCATTTT.

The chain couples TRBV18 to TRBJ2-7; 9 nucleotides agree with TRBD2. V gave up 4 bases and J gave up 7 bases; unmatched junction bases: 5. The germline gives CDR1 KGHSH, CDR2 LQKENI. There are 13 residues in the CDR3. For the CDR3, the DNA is TGTGCCAGCTCACGCGGGACTAGCCGGGAGCAGTACTTC. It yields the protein CASSRGTSREQYF.

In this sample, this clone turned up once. The CDR3 loop reads CASKNQGGLGYTF. Here the CDR3 DNA reads TGTGCCAGCAAAAACCAAGGGGGCCTAGGCTACACCTTC. The rearrangement links TRBV6-5 to TRBJ1-2; 7 bases map to TRBD1. This CDR3 is built from 13 residues. After removal of 7 bases from V and 8 bases from J, the junction contained 10 bases not matched to a gene. Germline-derived CDR1 and CDR2 are MNHEY and SVGAGI.

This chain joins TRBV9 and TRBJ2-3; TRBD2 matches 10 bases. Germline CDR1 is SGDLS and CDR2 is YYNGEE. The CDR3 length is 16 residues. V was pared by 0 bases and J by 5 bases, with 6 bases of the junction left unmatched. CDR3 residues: CASSVAVGTSVDTQYF. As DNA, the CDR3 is TGTGCCAGCAGCGTAGCAGTAGGGACTAGCGTAGATACGCAGTATTTT.

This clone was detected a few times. CDR3 sequence: CASSTSGRWRYTGELFF. The CDR3 bases are TGTGCCAGCAGTACCTCCGGGAGATGGCGGTACACCGGGGAGCTGTTTTTT. The V call is TRBV27, the J call TRBJ2-2, with D maybe TRBD2 (6 bases). Germline V gene data show CDR1 as MNHEY and CDR2 as SMNVEV (reference sequence). Deletions cut 5 bases from V and 3 bases from J, with 19 bases between. The CDR3 is 17 amino acids.

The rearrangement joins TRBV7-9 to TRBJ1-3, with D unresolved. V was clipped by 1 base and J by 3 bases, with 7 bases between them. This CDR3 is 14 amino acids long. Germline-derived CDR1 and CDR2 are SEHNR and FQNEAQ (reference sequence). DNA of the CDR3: TGTGCCAGCAGCTTAGGAGGGTTTGGAAACACCATATATTTT. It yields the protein CASSLGGFGNTIYF.

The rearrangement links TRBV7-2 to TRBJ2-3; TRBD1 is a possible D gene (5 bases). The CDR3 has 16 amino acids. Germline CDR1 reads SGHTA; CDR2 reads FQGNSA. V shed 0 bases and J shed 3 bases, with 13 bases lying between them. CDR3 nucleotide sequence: TGTGCCAGCAGCTTAGCGACAGCACCTGGGACAGATACGCAGTATTTT. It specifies CASSLATAPGTDTQYF.

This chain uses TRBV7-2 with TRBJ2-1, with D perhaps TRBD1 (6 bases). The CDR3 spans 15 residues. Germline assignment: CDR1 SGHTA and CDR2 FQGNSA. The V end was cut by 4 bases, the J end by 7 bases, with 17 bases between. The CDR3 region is CASSSRQAVWNEQFF. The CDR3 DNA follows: TGTGCCAGCAGCTCGCGACAGGCCGTCTGGAATGAGCAGTTCTTC. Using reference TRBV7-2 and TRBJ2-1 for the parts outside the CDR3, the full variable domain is GAGVSQSPSNKVTEKGKDVELRCDPISGHTALYWYRQSLGQGLEFLIYFQGNSAPDKSGLPSDRFSAERTGGSVSTLTIQRTQQEDSAVYLCASSSRQAVWNEQFFGPGTRLTVL.

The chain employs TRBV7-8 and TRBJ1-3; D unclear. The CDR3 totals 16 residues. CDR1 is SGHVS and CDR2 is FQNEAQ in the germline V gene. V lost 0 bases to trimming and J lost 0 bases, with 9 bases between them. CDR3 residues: CASSLAARLSGNTIYF. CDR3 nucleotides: TGTGCCAGCAGCTTAGCGGCCCGCCTCTCTGGAAACACCATATATTTT.